Each of the 10 T cell receptor beta chains below was sequenced from the same sample in a study of brain metastases from non-small cell lung cancer. Profiled with immunoSEQ multiplex PCR; TCRdb holds only in-frame clones, not every one. Counted here are 4,000 to 4,500 clones, around 83% occurring once; the ten biggest clones make up less than 9%. The source material was primary lung tumor tissue. The source is a donor aged 40 or older with non-small cell lung cancer.

This chain uses TRBV29-1 with TRBJ1-3, with a possible D match to TRBD1 (6 bases). CDR1 SQVTM and CDR2 ANQGSEA come from the germline V gene. Between the trimmed V and J ends, which lost 7 bases and 0 bases, there was a span of 10 bases. This CDR3 comprises 13 residues. The CDR3 nucleotides read TGCAGCGCCCGGGACATCTCTGGAAACACCATATATTTT. Translation gives CSARDISGNTIYF.

The chain has TRBV5-6 and TRBJ2-1; D gene unclear. The V gene lost 0 bases and the J gene lost 0 bases, with 13 bases spanning the gap. Germline lookup yields CDR1 SGHDT and CDR2 YYEEEE. The CDR3 covers 17 residues. The CDR3 protein is CASSLGVGHSSYNEQFF. The CDR3 region has the DNA TGTGCCAGCAGCTTGGGCGTCGGCCATAGCTCCTACAATGAGCAGTTCTTC.

The rearrangement links TRBV11-3 to TRBJ2-1; the D gene is possibly TRBD1 (6 bases). Trimming shortened V by 5 bases and J by 0 bases, and 8 bases separated the two germline ends. CDR3 length: 14 amino acids. Germline CDR1 reads SGHNT; CDR2 reads YENEEA. The CDR3 is CASSADSSYNEQFF. CDR3 nucleotide sequence: TGTGCCAGCAGCGCGGACAGCTCCTACAATGAGCAGTTCTTC. Full variable domain (missing parts from reference TRBV11-3 and TRBJ2-1): EAGVVQSPRYKIIEKKQPVAFWCNPISGHNTLYWYLQNLGQGPELLIRYENEEAVDDSQLPKDRFSAERLKGVDSTLKIQPAELGDSAVYLCASSADSSYNEQFFGPGTRLTVL.

The chain couples TRBV7-2 to TRBJ2-3; D is undetermined. V shed 4 bases and J shed 6 bases, with 8 bases lying between them. The CDR3 extends over 12 amino acids. Per germline, CDR1 SGHTA and CDR2 FQGNSA. CDR3 DNA: TGTGCCAGCAGCTCCGAATGGGATACGCAGTATTTT. Protein product: CASSSEWDTQYF.

The rearrangement joins TRBV2 to TRBJ2-2; TRBD1 aligns across 8 bases. The CDR3 spans 15 residues. V was pared by 6 bases and J by 4 bases, with 7 bases of the junction left unmatched. The V gene's germline CDR1 is SNHLY and CDR2 FYNNEI. Here the CDR3 reads CASRGQGYITGELFF. The CDR3 bases are TGTGCCAGCAGAGGACAGGGATACATCACCGGGGAGCTGTTTTTT.

This clone was counted once. This chain uses TRBV5-1 with TRBJ2-3, with a tentative D call TRBD2 (6 bases). CDR3 length equals 15 residues. The V end lost 0 bases, the J end lost 1 base, and 9 bases lay between the germline ends. CDR1 is SGHRS and CDR2 is YFSETQ in the germline V gene. CDR3 bases: TGCGCCAGCAGCTTGGACGGACTACGCACAGATACGCAGTATTTT. Protein: CASSLDGLRTDTQYF.

The chain recombines TRBV5-1 with TRBJ2-7, with D perhaps TRBD1 (6 bases). With 3 bases removed from V and 3 bases from J, the gap between germline ends came to 25 bases. Germline V gene lookup returns CDR1 SGHRS and CDR2 YFSETQ. This CDR3 comprises 18 residues. As DNA, the CDR3 is TGCGCCAGCAGCTCGGGCCGTGGGGGCCCCGGTGAACGCTACGAGCAGTACGTC. Its translation is CASSSGRGGPGERYEQYV.

The V call is TRBV24-1, the J call TRBJ1-1; D gene uncertain. Trimming shortened V by 2 bases and J by 5 bases, and 5 bases separated the two germline ends. The CDR3 is made up of 12 amino acids. Germline loops: CDR1 KGHDR, CDR2 SFDVKD. The CDR3 is CATSDSATEAFF. The CDR3, as DNA: TGTGCCACCAGTGATTCTGCGACTGAAGCTTTCTTT.

The chain links TRBV2 to TRBJ2-6; possibly TRBD1 or TRBD2 for D (6 bases each). Looked up from germline, CDR1 is SNHLY and CDR2 is FYNNEI. V was clipped by 8 bases and J by 0 bases, with 20 bases between them. The CDR3 loop spans 18 amino acids. Here the CDR3 DNA reads TGTGCCAGCTCCCGGGGGCTGCAGGGAGTCTCTGGGGCCAACGTCCTGACTTTC. Translation gives CASSRGLQGVSGANVLTF.

This chain links TRBV10-3 with TRBJ1-6; TRBD1 is a possible D gene (5 bases). The CDR3 is 18 residues long. The germline V gene encodes CDR1 ENHRY and CDR2 SYGVKD. Trimming cost V 6 bases and J 8 bases, with 26 bases left between them. CDR3: CAISTPGPARKFDSPLHF. Here the CDR3 DNA reads TGTGCCATCAGCACTCCGGGACCAGCTCGTAAATTCGATTCACCCCTCCACTTT.